The 24 T cell receptor beta chains given below trace back to one sample, sequenced in a study of shared clonotypes between healthy human individuals. Naive CD8 cells, CD45RO-negative and positively selected for CCR7, excluded terminally differentiated effector memory CD45RA+ cells. Sequencing used immunoSEQ multiplex PCR; TCRdb keeps in-frame clones, though not all of them. The sample yields about 1,800,000 clones, about 95% seen once. The sequenced material came from naive CD8+ T cells sorted from blood. The source of these receptors is a man between 18 and 35 years old in good health.

CDR3 loop: CASLLWAGSAEAFF. In nucleotides, the CDR3 is TGCGCCAGTCTCCTCTGGGCGGGGTCCGCTGAAGCTTTCTTT. The chain joins TRBV5-1 to TRBJ1-1; D ambiguous. There are 14 residues in the CDR3. Germline V gene sequence: CDR1 SGHRS, CDR2 YFSETQ. Trimming removed 8 bases at V and 6 bases at J, with 20 bases between.

V is TRBV7-9 and J is TRBJ2-3, with 10 bases aligning to TRBD2. The V segment lost 3 bases and the J segment 2 bases; nucleotides outside the gene matches: 5. This CDR3 spans 16 amino acids. Germline V gene sequence: CDR1 SEHNR, CDR2 FQNEAQ (reference sequence). The CDR3 sequence is CASSLGLAYATDTQYF. The CDR3 coding sequence is TGTGCCAGCAGCTTGGGACTAGCGTATGCCACAGATACGCAGTATTTT.

This chain joins TRBV9 and TRBJ2-2; D may match TRBD1 or TRBD2 (5 bases each). There are 15 residues in the CDR3. Germline assignment: CDR1 SGDLS and CDR2 YYNGEE. The V end was cut by 0 bases, the J end by 6 bases, with 12 bases between. CDR3: CASSVGAVGPGELFF. The CDR3 DNA reads as TGTGCCAGCAGCGTAGGGGCAGTGGGACCCGGGGAGCTGTTTTTT. The variable domain in full, with the rest retrieved from reference TRBV9 and TRBJ2-2, is DSGVTQTPKHLITATGQRVTLRCSPRSGDLSVYWYQQSLDQGLQFLIQYYNGEERAKGNILERFSAQQFPDLHSELNLSSLELGDSALYFCASSVGAVGPGELFFGEGSRLTVL.

This chain joins TRBV11-2 and TRBJ2-5; tentative D call: TRBD2 (6 bases). The J call is doubtful: the DNA matches TRBJ2-7 better. Germline CDR1 SGHAT, CDR2 FQNNGV. The CDR3 totals 15 residues. The CDR3 is CASSRIAELNHEQYF. CDR3 in DNA: TGTGCCAGCAGCCGTATAGCGGAGTTAAACCACGAGCAGTACTTC.

V gene TRBV29-1 combines with J gene TRBJ2-7, with D possibly being TRBD2 (7 bases). This CDR3 has 11 residues. V lost 2 bases and J 10 bases, leaving 12 bases between the germline ends. CDR1 and CDR2 (germline): SQVTM, ANQGSEA. The CDR3 spells CSVEISGTQYF. In DNA, the CDR3 is TGCAGCGTTGAAATAAGCGGGACACAGTACTTC.

The genes are TRBV19 and TRBJ2-5; perhaps TRBD2 as D (6 bases). The CDR3 has 15 residues. V shed 5 bases and J shed 4 bases, with 17 bases lying between them. CDR1 and CDR2 (germline): LNHDA, SQIVND (reference sequence). This CDR3 reads CASSALARDGETQYF. CDR3 nucleotide sequence: TGTGCCAGTAGTGCCCTGGCGCGGGACGGAGAGACCCAGTACTTC.

This clone was detected only once. The chain couples TRBV4-2 to TRBJ2-1, with 7 positions matching TRBD2. V shed 1 base and J 4 bases; nucleotides not matched to a gene: 4. CDR1 is LGHNA and CDR2 is YNFKEQ in the germline V gene. The CDR3 runs to 15 residues. The CDR3 DNA reads TGTGCCAGCAGCCAAGTCTGGGGGGGATACAATGAGCAGTTCTTC. It encodes CASSQVWGGYNEQFF.

CDR3 sequence: CASSKGPTETQYF. CDR3 nucleotides: TGTGCCAGTAGTAAGGGACCGACGGAGACCCAGTACTTC. The genes are TRBV19 and TRBJ2-5, with D possibly called TRBD1 or TRBD2 (5 bases each). The CDR3 covers 13 residues. CDR1 and CDR2 from the germline V gene are LNHDA and SQIVND (reference sequence). Between the trimmed V and J ends, which lost 4 bases and 5 bases, there was a span of 11 bases.

The chain joins TRBV10-3 to TRBJ2-3; 8 bases fit TRBD1. This CDR3 is 16 amino acids long. Germline trimming cut 1 base from V and 5 bases from J; bases unmatched to any gene: 8. Germline values: CDR1 ENHRY, CDR2 SYGVKD. This CDR3 is CAISELDRDGVDTQYF. CDR3 sequence (DNA): TGTGCCATCAGTGAGTTGGACAGGGACGGGGTAGATACGCAGTATTTT.

A word on this clone: At the DNA level, this CDR3 is encoded by other sequences in the same sample as well. The chain recombines TRBV7-3 with TRBJ1-1, with D hard to call. Germline-derived CDR1 and CDR2 are SGHTA and FQGTGA. V lost 6 bases to trimming and J lost 1 base, with 9 bases between them. The CDR3 contains 13 residues. This CDR3 is CASSLAENTEAFF. In nucleotides, the CDR3 is TGTGCCAGCAGTCTAGCGGAGAACACTGAAGCTTTCTTT.

V and J are TRBV29-1 and TRBJ2-2; 8 nucleotides line up with TRBD1. Germline V lookup: CDR1 SQVTM, CDR2 ANQGSEA. The CDR3 sequence is 14 residues long. V shed 6 bases and J 2 bases; nucleotides not matched to a gene: 5. The CDR3 loop is CSVVDRGNTGELFF. The CDR3 bases are TGCAGCGTCGTCGACAGGGGAAACACCGGGGAGCTGTTTTTT.

Of note for this clone: The same CDR3 can be traced to other DNA sequences in this sample. The gene calls are TRBV6-4 and TRBJ2-3, with D uncertain. The V and J ends lost 0 bases and 1 base respectively, with 8 bases between them. The CDR3 is made up of 15 amino acids. CDR1 is MRHNA, CDR2 SNTAGT, per germline. The DNA for the CDR3 is TGTGCCAGCAGTGACTCGATCGGAGGCACAGATACGCAGTATTTT. As protein: CASSDSIGGTDTQYF.

The chain's CDR3 is CASSLVGNPYEQYF. The CDR3, as DNA: TGTGCCAGCAGCTTGGTAGGGAACCCCTACGAGCAGTACTTC. The rearrangement uses TRBV5-6 and TRBJ2-7; D gene ambiguous. The length of the CDR3 is 14 residues. Germline V gene sequence: CDR1 SGHDT, CDR2 YYEEEE. The V and J ends lost 0 bases and 2 bases respectively, with 9 bases between them.

This clone appeared once. The V gene is TRBV28, the J gene TRBJ2-7, with D tentatively TRBD1 (6 bases). Trimming cost V 8 bases and J 6 bases, with 20 bases left between them. The CDR3 totals 14 residues. Germline V gene lookup returns CDR1 MDHEN and CDR2 SYDVKM. The CDR3 spells CASGERTAFSEQYF. In nucleotides, the CDR3 is TGTGCCAGCGGAGAGCGGACAGCCTTCAGCGAGCAGTACTTC.

This clone appeared a few times. J is TRBJ1-2 and V is TRBV2; no clear D. V lost 0 bases to trimming and J lost 6 bases, with 11 bases between them. This CDR3 spans 14 amino acids. Germline V gene data show CDR1 as SNHLY and CDR2 as FYNNEI. This CDR3 reads CASSEAPSGDGYTF. The CDR3 nucleotides read TGTGCCAGCAGTGAAGCCCCTAGTGGGGATGGCTACACCTTC.

Points on this clone: Different DNA sequences within this sample yield the same CDR3. This rearrangement joins TRBV6-1 to TRBJ2-7; D is unresolved. The CDR3 length is 13 residues. Trimming cost V 3 bases and J 2 bases, with 8 bases left between them. The germline V gene has CDR1 MNHNS and CDR2 SASEGT. The CDR3 coding sequence is TGTGCCAGCAGTGAGTTAGTAACCTACGAGCAGTACTTC. This translates into CASSELVTYEQYF.

CDR3 DNA sequence: TGCAGCGTTGAAGGGGACGGGTCCTTCTCTGGAAACACCATATATTTT. It specifies CSVEGDGSFSGNTIYF. The chain uses TRBV29-1 and TRBJ1-3; possibly TRBD1 for D (5 bases). Looked up from germline, CDR1 is SQVTM and CDR2 is ANQGSEA. The CDR3 loop spans 16 amino acids. Deletions cut 1 base from V and 0 bases from J, with 13 bases between.

The chain recombines TRBV7-2 with TRBJ1-5; tentatively, D is TRBD1 (5 bases). Germline-derived CDR1 and CDR2 are SGHTA and FQGNSA. The V end lost 3 bases, the J end lost 1 base, and 13 bases lay between the germline ends. There are 16 residues in the CDR3. In DNA form, the CDR3 reads TGTGCCAGCAGCTTTGGGGGGACGGGGAGCAATCAGCCCCAGCATTTT. Residues: CASSFGGTGSNQPQHF.

Concerning this clone: The same CDR3 is also encoded by other DNA sequences in this sample. The chain joins TRBV7-9 to TRBJ2-7; 9 nucleotides align to TRBD2. The trim removed 3 bases at V and 3 bases at J, leaving 3 bases unmatched. The CDR3 sequence is 14 residues long. Germline V CDR1 and CDR2: SEHNR, FQNEAQ (reference sequence). CDR3 DNA sequence: TGTGCCAGCAGCTTCGGAGCGGGAGGCTACGAGCAGTACTTC. Its protein product is CASSFGAGGYEQYF.

The V call is TRBV28, the J call TRBJ2-1, with D tentatively TRBD2 (6 bases). CDR3 length equals 13 residues. The V gene's germline CDR1 is MDHEN and CDR2 SYDVKM. V dropped 7 bases and J dropped 7 bases, with 14 bases sitting between them. The CDR3, as DNA: TGTGCCAGCACTCCCCTTGCGGGGAATGAGCAGTTCTTC. Amino acids: CASTPLAGNEQFF.

Concerning this clone: Other nucleotide sequences from this sample produce the same CDR3. V and J are TRBV27 and TRBJ2-1; 9 bases align to TRBD2. CDR1 and CDR2 from the germline V gene are MNHEY and SMNVEV (reference sequence). The CDR3 runs to 13 residues. The V gene end was trimmed by 2 bases and the J gene end by 8 bases; junction bases not matched to a gene: 1. CDR3 sequence (DNA): TGTGCCAGCAGTTTAATAGCGGGAGATGAGCAGTTCTTC. Its translation: CASSLIAGDEQFF.

Here the CDR3 DNA reads TGTGCCAGCAGTCCCCTAGTCCCCTCTGGGGCCAACGTCCTGACTTTC. Its translation is CASSPLVPSGANVLTF. The rearrangement joins TRBV27 to TRBJ2-6; D not certain. V lost 5 bases, J lost 0 bases, and 11 bases lay in between. The CDR3 has 16 amino acids. Germline V gives CDR1 MNHEY, CDR2 SMNVEV (reference sequence).

V and J are TRBV10-3 and TRBJ2-7, with a tentative D call TRBD1 (5 bases). This CDR3 spans 13 amino acids. Germline V gene data show CDR1 as ENHRY and CDR2 as SYGVKD. Trimming took off 2 bases at V and 0 bases at J, with 5 bases between the two ends. CDR3 loop: CAISEDSSYEQYF. The CDR3 coding sequence is TGTGCCATCAGTGAGGACAGCTCCTACGAGCAGTACTTC.

This chain joins TRBV6-5 and TRBJ2-7, with 10 bases fitting TRBD1. The CDR3 is 14 amino acids. Trimming took 6 bases from V and 4 from J; bases not matched to a gene: 6. Germline-derived CDR1 and CDR2 are MNHEY and SVGAGI. The CDR3 region is CASRTGTGVYEQYF. The CDR3 DNA is TGTGCCAGCAGGACCGGGACAGGGGTTTACGAGCAGTACTTC.